The 20 T cell receptor beta chains in this list originate from one sample, sequenced in a study of ipilimumab plus nivolumab after autologous stem cell transplantation. The repertoire was sequenced with immunoSEQ multiplex PCR; TCRdb's copy has only in-frame clones and lacks some. The sample includes about 47,000 clones, more than 70% seen only once; the top ten take approximately 0.87%. The sample here was PBMCs, taken in a trial of ipilimumab plus nivolumab as post-transplant consolidation. These receptors came from a male donor with multiple myeloma.

A note on this clone: The same CDR3 is also encoded by other DNA sequences in this sample. The chain recombines TRBV30 with TRBJ1-2; D may be TRBD1 (6 bases). The CDR3 length is 12 residues. From germline, CDR1 is GTSNPN and CDR2 SVGIG (reference sequence). Trimming left V 2 bases short and J 2 bases short, with 6 bases between. CDR3 protein: CAWSTGNYGYTF. Here the CDR3 DNA reads TGTGCCTGGAGTACAGGGAACTATGGCTACACCTTC.

V is TRBV7-9 and J is TRBJ1-4; D perhaps matches TRBD1 (5 bases). Germline CDR1 is SEHNR and CDR2 is FQNEAQ (reference sequence). The CDR3 loop spans 18 amino acids. Trimming took 5 bases from V and 7 from J, leaving 26 bases between them. In nucleotides, the CDR3 is TGTGCCAGCAGCCTCGACAGATGGGGATCACCTAGTGGTGAAAAACTGTTTTTT. Amino acids: CASSLDRWGSPSGEKLFF.

The J gene is TRBJ1-4, the V gene TRBV5-5, with TRBD1 as a possible D gene (5 bases). This CDR3 region has 17 residues. V lost 0 bases, J lost 6 bases, and 18 bases lay in between. CDR1 is SGHKS, CDR2 YYEKEE, per germline (reference sequence). The CDR3 region is CASSLAARRTRDEKLFF. The CDR3 bases are TGTGCCAGCAGCTTGGCCGCTCGCAGGACCAGGGATGAAAAACTGTTTTTT.

The J gene is TRBJ2-7, the V gene TRBV4-2, with a possible D match to TRBD2 (6 bases). The CDR3 length is 15 residues. Between the trimmed V and J ends, which lost 0 bases and 6 bases, there was a span of 15 bases. Germline CDR1 LGHNA, CDR2 YNFKEQ. The CDR3 spells CASSQDLGDLVEQYF. CDR3 DNA sequence: TGTGCCAGCAGCCAAGATCTCGGGGACTTGGTCGAGCAGTACTTC.

This clone was detected a few times. The chain has TRBV9 and TRBJ1-2; D is possibly TRBD1 (5 bases). Germline V CDR1 and CDR2: SGDLS, YYNGEE. The CDR3 length is 14 residues. Trimming left V 6 bases short and J 5 bases short, with 17 bases between. The CDR3 coding sequence is TGTGCCAGCAACTACCCAGGGTCTGGGTATGGCTACACCTTC. Protein: CASNYPGSGYGYTF.

The V gene is TRBV7-2, the J gene TRBJ2-1; D ambiguous. The germline gives CDR1 SGHTA, CDR2 FQGNSA. V dropped 5 bases and J dropped 4 bases, with 12 bases sitting between them. This CDR3 is built from 14 residues. CDR3 nucleotide sequence: TGTGCCAGCAGCCCCCAGACCGTATACAATGAGCAGTTCTTC. Translation gives CASSPQTVYNEQFF.

J is TRBJ2-3 and V is TRBV7-8; D uncertain. Trimming stripped 0 bases from V and 4 bases from J, with 11 bases between. CDR3 length: 15 residues. Per germline, CDR1 SGHVS and CDR2 FQNEAQ. The CDR3 nucleotides read TGTGCCAGCAGCTTAGCTAGTTCCGAGTCAGATACGCAGTATTTT. Amino acids: CASSLASSESDTQYF.

The rearrangement links TRBV4-1 to TRBJ2-1, with 7 nucleotides matching TRBD2. This CDR3 is built from 13 residues. Trimming took 4 bases from V and 9 from J; bases not matched to a gene: 6. Per germline, CDR1 MGHRA and CDR2 YSYEKL. The CDR3 region has the DNA TGCGCCAGCAGCCTAAGGGTAGCGGGTGAGCAGTTCTTC. Its translation is CASSLRVAGEQFF.

The rearrangement joins TRBV5-1 to TRBJ2-3; D gene uncertain. The CDR3 is 13 amino acids. Trimming removed 7 bases at V and 4 bases at J, with 13 bases between. Germline V gives CDR1 SGHRS, CDR2 YFSETQ. The CDR3 loop reads CASGPALADTQYF. The CDR3 DNA is TGCGCCAGCGGGCCAGCTCTTGCAGATACGCAGTATTTT.

The V call is TRBV27, the J call TRBJ2-1, with D perhaps matching TRBD1 (6 bases). This CDR3 contains 11 residues. Germline-derived CDR1 and CDR2 are MNHEY and SMNVEV (reference sequence). The germline V and J ends were trimmed by 5 bases and 16 bases, with 15 bases remaining between them. CDR3 amino acids: CASSATGLVFF. The CDR3 DNA is TGTGCCAGCAGTGCTACAGGGTTGGTATTCTTC.

The chain couples TRBV4-2 to TRBJ1-4; TRBD1 might be the D (6 bases). V shed 4 bases and J shed 8 bases, with 14 bases lying between them. This CDR3 contains 14 residues. Germline CDR1 is LGHNA and CDR2 is YNFKEQ. The CDR3 coding sequence is TGTGCCAGCAGCCCCGGGGGGGCGGAGGAAAAACTGTTTTTT. This sequence encodes CASSPGGAEEKLFF.

CDR3 in amino acids: CAWRGGTYNEQFF. The CDR3 bases are TGTGCCTGGAGAGGGGGAACCTACAATGAGCAGTTCTTC. The chain is built from TRBV30 and TRBJ2-1; TRBD1 is a possible D gene (6 bases). The CDR3 extends over 13 amino acids. Germline V CDR1 and CDR2: GTSNPN, SVGIG (reference sequence). V lost 3 bases to trimming and J lost 2 bases, with 8 bases between them.

In its sample, this clone was seen a few times. The genes are TRBV19 and TRBJ2-7; D gene unclear. Germline CDR1 and CDR2: LNHDA and SQIVND (reference sequence). The CDR3 length is 15 residues. Trimming cost V 6 bases and J 2 bases, with 17 bases left between them. CDR3 coding DNA: TGTGCCAGTAGCCGACCCGATGCTACGGCCTACGAGCAGTACTTC. This gives the protein CASSRPDATAYEQYF.

The genes are TRBV27 and TRBJ1-6; D is undetermined. The V end was cut by 6 bases, the J end by 7 bases, with 16 bases between. There are 15 residues in the CDR3. Germline V lookup: CDR1 MNHEY, CDR2 SMNVEV (reference sequence). CDR3 nucleotide sequence: TGTGCCAGCAGCTCGCCACCGGGGAAAAATTCACCCCTCCACTTT. Its translation: CASSSPPGKNSPLHF.

J is TRBJ2-5 and V is TRBV7-2; perhaps TRBD2 as D (5 bases). The CDR3 contains 14 residues. The V end was cut by 1 base, the J end by 5 bases, with 11 bases between. Germline assignment: CDR1 SGHTA and CDR2 FQGNSA. CDR3 in amino acids: CASSLGGSAETQYF. Written as DNA, the CDR3 is TGTGCCAGCAGCTTAGGAGGGTCAGCTGAGACCCAGTACTTC.

This chain links TRBV7-8 with TRBJ1-1; D is unresolved. Deletions cut 4 bases from V and 0 bases from J, with 12 bases between. Germline lookup yields CDR1 SGHVS and CDR2 FQNEAQ. The CDR3 spans 15 residues. CDR3 region: CASSSQSSMNTEAFF. In DNA, the CDR3 is TGTGCCAGCAGCTCCCAGTCATCTATGAACACTGAAGCTTTCTTT.

V gene TRBV6-5 combines with J gene TRBJ1-4, with TRBD1 matching over 7 bases. The CDR3 extends over 14 amino acids. Looked up from germline, CDR1 is MNHEY and CDR2 is SVGAGI. With V trimmed by 6 bases and J by 8 bases, 9 bases remained unmatched. Written as DNA, the CDR3 is TGTGCCAGCAGATTAAGACAGGGATGGGAAAAACTGTTTTTT. Translation: CASRLRQGWEKLFF.

The chain combines TRBV11-2 with TRBJ1-5; D remains unclear. The CDR3 loop spans 13 amino acids. In germline, CDR1 is SGHAT, CDR2 FQNNGV. V lost 0 bases, J lost 5 bases, and 5 bases lay in between. In nucleotides, the CDR3 is TGTGCCAGCAGCTTAGATCAGGATCAGCCCCAGCATTTT. It is translated as CASSLDQDQPQHF.

The chain has TRBV19 and TRBJ2-3, with 12 bases aligning to TRBD2. This CDR3 contains 17 residues. The trim removed 3 bases at V and 8 bases at J, leaving 12 bases unmatched. Germline V lookup: CDR1 LNHDA, CDR2 SQIVND (reference sequence). The CDR3 sequence: CASSIPALAGGGATQYF. In DNA, the CDR3 is TGTGCCAGTAGTATCCCAGCGCTAGCGGGGGGGGGAGCTACGCAGTATTTT. Combining the CDR3 with reference TRBV19 and TRBJ2-3 gives the whole variable domain DGGITQSPKYLFRKEGQNVTLSCEQNLNHDAMYWYRQDPGQGLRLIYYSQIVNDFQKGDIAEGYSVSREKKESFPLTVTSAQKNPTAFYLCASSIPALAGGGATQYFGPGTRLTVL.

J is TRBJ2-7 and V is TRBV7-9; 12 bases fit TRBD1. CDR3 length: 14 amino acids. The V segment lost 4 bases and the J segment 6 bases; nucleotides outside the gene matches: 4. Per germline, CDR1 SEHNR and CDR2 FQNEAQ (reference sequence). The CDR3 reads CASSSGTGGSEQYF. In DNA, the CDR3 is TGTGCCAGCAGCTCCGGGACAGGGGGCTCCGAGCAGTACTTC. Based on the CDR3 plus reference TRBV7-9 and TRBJ2-7, the full variable domain is DTGVSQNPRHKITKRGQNVTFRCDPISEHNRLYWYRQTLGQGPEFLTYFQNEAQLEKSRLLSDRFSAERPKGSFSTLEIQRTEQGDSAMYLCASSSGTGGSEQYFGPGTRLTVT.